These 30 T cell receptor beta chains were all obtained from the same sample, sequenced in a study of identical twins. Each CDR3 protein is one row after TCRdb ran MiXCR on the 5' RACE reads. This sample carries approximately 190,000 distinct CDR3 sequences, roughly 15% of them seen once, and the ten largest clones take 35% to 50%. These same data were also listed under a study on T cells expressing NK-cell markers.

Sequenced material: CD8+ T cells sorted from blood. Source of these receptors: a young woman in good health.

V and J are TRBV20-1 and TRBJ1-2; D perhaps matches TRBD1 (5 bases). The V gene's germline CDR1 is DFQATT and CDR2 SNEGSKA (reference sequence). V lost 0 bases and J lost 10, with 15 bases in between. This CDR3 spans 13 amino acids. CDR3 coding DNA: TGCAGTGCTAGAGATCCCGGGGGAGTTGACTACACCTTC. The encoded protein is CSARDPGGVDYTF.

The chain couples TRBV7-3 to TRBJ1-1, with 8 bases aligning to TRBD1. This CDR3 comprises 15 residues. Per germline, CDR1 SGHTA and CDR2 FQGTGA. The V gene end was trimmed by 2 bases and the J gene end by 1 base; junction bases not matched to a gene: 3. The CDR3 nucleotides read TGTGCCAGCAGCTTATACGGGACAGGGAACACTGAAGCTTTCTTT. Residues: CASSLYGTGNTEAFF.

V is TRBV25-1 and J is TRBJ2-1, with 7 bases fitting TRBD1. With V trimmed by 3 bases and J by 0 bases, 5 bases remained unmatched. In germline, CDR1 is MGHDK, CDR2 SYGVNS. The CDR3 is 16 amino acids. The CDR3 nucleotides are TGTGCCAGCAGTGACCCGGGACAGCGCTCCTACAATGAGCAGTTCTTC. This sequence encodes CASSDPGQRSYNEQFF.

The V gene is TRBV12-5, the J gene TRBJ2-3; 11 bases fit TRBD2. V dropped 6 bases and J dropped 1; count of bases not matched to a gene: 12. CDR1 is LGHNT, CDR2 FRNRAP, per germline. The CDR3 consists of 18 residues. CDR3 loop: CASGPQLRLAGRTDTQYF. DNA of the CDR3: TGTGCTAGTGGCCCACAACTACGACTAGCGGGACGCACAGATACGCAGTATTTT.

The rearrangement joins TRBV5-6 to TRBJ1-1; no definite D call. CDR3 length: 15 amino acids. Germline V gene data show CDR1 as SGHDT and CDR2 as YYEEEE. Trimming shortened V by 0 bases and J by 1 base, and 10 bases separated the two germline ends. CDR3 residues: CASSLALTANTEAFF. DNA for the CDR3: TGTGCCAGCAGCTTGGCGTTAACCGCGAACACTGAAGCTTTCTTT.

The gene calls are TRBV29-1 and TRBJ2-5, with D perhaps TRBD1 (6 bases). V lost 0 bases and J lost 5, with 19 bases in between. Germline CDR1 is SQVTM and CDR2 is ANQGSEA. The CDR3 extends over 16 amino acids. CDR3 in DNA: TGCAGCGTTGAAGAAGAAGGAGGACAGATTCGGGAGACCCAGTACTTC. This codes for CSVEEEGGQIRETQYF. Drawing the rest from reference TRBV29-1 and TRBJ2-5, the complete variable domain is SAVISQKPSRDICQRGTSLTIQCQVDSQVTMMFWYRQQPGQSLTLIATANQGSEATYESGFVIDKFPISRPNLTFSTLTVSNMSPEDSSIYLCSVEEEGGQIRETQYFGPGTRLLVL.

This clonotype turned up a few times. V is TRBV4-2 and J is TRBJ2-3; 11 bases align to TRBD2. The V gene's germline CDR1 is LGHNA and CDR2 YNFKEQ. This CDR3 is built from 15 residues. After removal of 3 bases from V and 5 bases from J, the junction contained 4 bases not matched to a gene. The CDR3 region is CASSHPGLAEDTQYF. The DNA of the CDR3 is TGTGCCAGCAGCCATCCGGGACTAGCGGAAGATACGCAGTATTTT.

This clonotype was counted a few times. The V gene is TRBV3-1, the J gene TRBJ1-4; 7 nucleotides align to TRBD1. The CDR3 extends over 16 amino acids. V lost 2 bases to trimming and J lost 3 bases; unmatched junction nucleotides: 6. The germline gives CDR1 LGHDT, CDR2 YNNKEL (reference sequence). In DNA form, the CDR3 reads TGTGCCAGCAGCCAACCGACCGGGACAGCTAATGAAAAACTGTTTTTT. Translation gives CASSQPTGTANEKLFF. Full variable domain (outside the CDR3, taken from reference TRBV3-1 and TRBJ1-4): DTAVSQTPKYLVTQMGNDKSIKCEQNLGHDTMYWYKQDSKKFLKIMFSYNNKELIINETVPNRFSPKSPDKAHLNLHINSLELGDSAVYFCASSQPTGTANEKLFFGSGTQLSVL.

The chain uses TRBV6-1 and TRBJ2-1; D might be TRBD2 (5 bases). Trimming left V 6 bases short and J 6 bases short, with 15 bases between. Germline loops: CDR1 MNHNS, CDR2 SASEGT. This CDR3 contains 14 residues. Written as DNA, the CDR3 is TGTGCCAGCAGACTCTCCAACGGGATCAATGAGCAGTTCTTC. Translation gives CASRLSNGINEQFF.

This clonotype was observed a handful of times. The V call is TRBV21-1, the J call TRBJ1-6; the table's D call, TRBD1, was not checked against the DNA. TRBV21-1 is designated a pseudogene. The CDR3 loop spans 14 amino acids. CDR3 sequence (DNA): TGTGCCAGCAGCAAATTTAAAGGGGGTTCACCCCTCCACTTT. As protein: CASSKFKGGSPLHF.

This clonotype was seen a handful of times. The V gene is TRBV6-5, the J gene TRBJ2-3; D is perhaps TRBD1 or TRBD2 (5 bases each). The CDR3 spans 15 residues. V lost 6 bases to trimming and J lost 2 bases, with 15 bases between them. The germline CDR1 and CDR2 sequences are MNHEY and SVGAGI. This CDR3 reads CASSYGASPTDTQYF. CDR3 in DNA: TGTGCCAGCAGCTACGGGGCTAGCCCCACAGATACGCAGTATTTT.

V gene TRBV29-1 combines with J gene TRBJ2-1; 7 bases line up with TRBD2. V was clipped by 3 bases and J by 7 bases; unmatched bases: 6. Germline CDR1 and CDR2: SQVTM and ANQGSEA. The CDR3 is 13 amino acids. The CDR3 region is CSVDDASGNEQFF. In DNA, the CDR3 is TGCAGCGTTGATGATGCTAGCGGTAATGAGCAGTTCTTC.

This clonotype was found a few times. The chain couples TRBV11-2 to TRBJ2-7; D is ambiguous. The germline CDR1 and CDR2 sequences are SGHAT and FQNNGV. The CDR3 extends over 15 amino acids. The V end was cut by 3 bases, the J end by 2 bases, with 14 bases between. The DNA for the CDR3 is TGTGCCAGCAGCTTCGGCTCGCGGTGGACCTACGAGCAGTACTTC. It is translated as CASSFGSRWTYEQYF.

The chain links TRBV27 to TRBJ2-3; 11 nucleotides agree with TRBD2. The CDR3 runs to 16 residues. Germline lookup yields CDR1 MNHEY and CDR2 SMNVEV (reference sequence). V dropped 6 bases and J dropped 6; count of bases not matched to a gene: 11. Written as DNA, the CDR3 is TGTGCCAGCAGCCCGCTGGTAGCGGGGGGGCCGGATACGCAGTATTTT. This encodes CASSPLVAGGPDTQYF.

J is TRBJ2-1 and V is TRBV12-3 or TRBV12-4, with unresolved D. The CDR3 contains 12 residues. V lost 1 base to trimming and J lost 8 bases, with 6 bases between them. CDR3 coding DNA: TGTGCCAGCAGTTTAGATCACTATGAGCAGTTCTTC. This encodes CASSLDHYEQFF.

This clonotype was seen a handful of times. The chain is built from TRBV7-6 and TRBJ2-7; D ambiguous. CDR1 is SGHVS, CDR2 FNYEAQ, per germline. The CDR3 runs to 13 residues. Between the trimmed V and J ends, which lost 5 bases and 0 bases, there was a span of 8 bases. DNA of the CDR3: TGTGCCAGCAGCCTCGACACCTCCTACGAGCAGTACTTC. This encodes CASSLDTSYEQYF.

In its sample, this clonotype was seen many times. This chain joins TRBV12-3 or TRBV12-4 and TRBJ1-2; no firm D call. This CDR3 contains 15 residues. V dropped 5 bases and J dropped 4 bases, with 17 bases sitting between them. The CDR3 loop reads CASSPSPRSSYGYTF. The CDR3 bases are TGTGCCAGCAGTCCCTCCCCCAGGAGCAGCTATGGCTACACCTTC.

This clonotype showed up just a few times. The V call is TRBV7-2, the J call TRBJ2-7; D perhaps matches TRBD2 (6 bases). V was shortened by 2 bases and J by 2 bases, with 13 bases between the two germline ends. Germline CDR1 SGHTA, CDR2 FQGNSA. This CDR3 is 15 amino acids long. CDR3 in amino acids: CASSLFRDFTYEQYF. Written as DNA, the CDR3 is TGTGCCAGCAGCTTATTCCGGGACTTTACCTACGAGCAGTACTTC.

J is TRBJ2-3 and V is TRBV20-1; no clear D gene. V lost 1 base, J lost 3 bases, and 8 bases lay in between. CDR3 length: 13 residues. Germline CDR1 is DFQATT and CDR2 is SNEGSKA (reference sequence). The chain's CDR3 is CSARVNRTDTQYF. The CDR3 DNA is TGCAGTGCTAGAGTGAACCGTACAGATACGCAGTATTTT.

The V and J genes are TRBV3-1 and TRBJ1-2, with unresolved D. The V end lost 1 base, the J end lost 1 base, and 7 bases lay between the germline ends. Germline lookup yields CDR1 LGHDT and CDR2 YNNKEL (reference sequence). The CDR3 contains 14 residues. The chain's CDR3 is CASSQGGVNYGYTF. CDR3 bases: TGTGCCAGCAGCCAAGGTGGTGTTAACTATGGCTACACCTTC.

The V call is TRBV5-1, the J call TRBJ2-4; D call uncertain. The CDR3 contains 15 residues. Germline CDR1 is SGHRS and CDR2 is YFSETQ. Between the trimmed V and J ends, which lost 2 bases and 4 bases, there was a span of 13 bases. The CDR3, as DNA: TGCGCCAGCAGCTTCGGGTTGGGCTTAAAAAACATTCAGTACTTC. Translation: CASSFGLGLKNIQYF. Supplemented by reference TRBV5-1 and TRBJ2-4, the full variable domain reads KAGVTQTPRYLIKTRGQQVTLSCSPISGHRSVSWYQQTPGQGLQFLFEYFSETQRNKGNFPGRFSGRQFSNSRSEMNVSTLELGDSALYLCASSFGLGLKNIQYFGAGTRLSVL.

This clonotype was seen a handful of times. V is TRBV6-2 or TRBV6-3 and J is TRBJ2-1; 15 nucleotides align to TRBD2. The CDR3 has 19 amino acids. After removal of 3 bases from V and 0 bases from J, the junction contained 6 bases not matched to a gene. Germline V lookup: CDR1 MNHEY, CDR2 SVGEGT. The CDR3 DNA sequence: TGTGCCAGCAGTTATTTTGGGACTAGCGGGGGGCCCTCCTACAATGAGCAGTTCTTC. It is translated as CASSYFGTSGGPSYNEQFF.

The chain has TRBV7-9 and TRBJ2-2; 7 positions match TRBD1. Germline lookup yields CDR1 SEHNR and CDR2 FQNEAQ (reference sequence). V was clipped by 5 bases and J by 4 bases; unmatched bases: 7. This CDR3 comprises 15 residues. The CDR3 protein is CASSPTGVTTGELFF. The CDR3 nucleotides are TGTGCCAGCAGCCCAACAGGGGTAACCACCGGGGAGCTGTTTTTT.

This clonotype was counted between two and nine times. This chain joins TRBV27 and TRBJ2-1; D gene unclear. There are 15 residues in the CDR3. With 1 base removed from V and 9 bases from J, the gap between germline ends came to 16 bases. Germline-derived CDR1 and CDR2 are MNHEY and SMNVEV (reference sequence). CDR3 sequence reads: CASSLLGPLTGEQFF. The CDR3 DNA reads as TGTGCCAGCAGTTTATTAGGACCGTTAACGGGTGAGCAGTTCTTC.

The CDR3 coding sequence is TGTGCCAGCAGTTCTAGGACAAGGCCCGGGGAGGAGTTCTTC. Amino acid sequence: CASSSRTRPGEEFF. The V call is TRBV27, the J call TRBJ2-1; maybe TRBD2 (6 bases). The CDR3 sequence is 14 residues long. Germline loops: CDR1 MNHEY, CDR2 SMNVEV (reference sequence). Deletions cut 4 bases from V and 14 bases from J, with 21 bases between.

This chain joins TRBV7-9 and TRBJ2-7, with 7 bases matching TRBD1. Germline-derived CDR1 and CDR2 are SEHNR and FQNEAQ (reference sequence). Germline trimming cut 5 bases from V and 3 bases from J; bases unmatched to any gene: 7. The CDR3 sequence is 14 residues long. DNA of the CDR3: TGTGCCAGCAGCCCGACAGGGAGCGGCTACGAGCAGTACTTC. It yields the protein CASSPTGSGYEQYF.

The chain recombines TRBV27 with TRBJ2-1; TRBD1 is a possible D gene (6 bases). Germline values: CDR1 MNHEY, CDR2 SMNVEV (reference sequence). V was shortened by 4 bases and J by 6 bases, with 13 bases between the two germline ends. This CDR3 has 14 amino acids. Written as DNA, the CDR3 is TGTGCCAGCAGTTCGCCCGTACAGGGCAATGAGCAGTTCTTC. It encodes CASSSPVQGNEQFF.

The gene calls are TRBV27 and TRBJ1-1; 7 bases are shared with TRBD1. V trimming: 2 bases; J trimming: 9 bases; junction bases outside the gene matches: 9. Germline lookup yields CDR1 MNHEY and CDR2 SMNVEV (reference sequence). CDR3 length equals 14 residues. The CDR3 sequence: CASSLMGATGKAFF. The CDR3 DNA reads TGTGCCAGCAGTTTAATGGGGGCGACAGGGAAAGCTTTCTTT.

The genes are TRBV7-6 and TRBJ2-3, with a weak D call TRBD1 (7 bases). The V end lost 3 bases, the J end lost 0 bases, and 22 bases lay between the germline ends. The germline CDR1 and CDR2 sequences are SGHVS and FNYEAQ. The CDR3 is 19 amino acids. The CDR3 is CASSFGGLTGTESTDTQYF. CDR3 in DNA: TGTGCCAGCAGCTTTGGGGGGCTCACCGGGACAGAAAGCACAGATACGCAGTATTTT.

The V and J genes are TRBV6-1 and TRBJ1-1, with no clear D. Germline CDR1 is MNHNS and CDR2 is SASEGT. Trimming took off 1 base at V and 6 bases at J, with 3 bases between the two ends. The CDR3 extends over 11 amino acids. The CDR3 DNA is TGTGCCAGCAGTGAAGGCCCTGAAGCTTTCTTT. Translating gives CASSEGPEAFF.